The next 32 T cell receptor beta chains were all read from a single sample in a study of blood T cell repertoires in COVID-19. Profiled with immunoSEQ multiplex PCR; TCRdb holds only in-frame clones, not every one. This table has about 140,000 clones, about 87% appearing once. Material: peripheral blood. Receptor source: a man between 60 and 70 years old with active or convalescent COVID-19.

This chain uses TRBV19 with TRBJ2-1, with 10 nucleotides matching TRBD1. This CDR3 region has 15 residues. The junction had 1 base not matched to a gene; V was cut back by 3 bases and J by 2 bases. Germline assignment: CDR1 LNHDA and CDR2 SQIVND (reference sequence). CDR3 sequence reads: CASSIGTGAYNEQFF. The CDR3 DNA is TGTGCCAGTAGTATCGGGACAGGGGCCTACAATGAGCAGTTCTTC.

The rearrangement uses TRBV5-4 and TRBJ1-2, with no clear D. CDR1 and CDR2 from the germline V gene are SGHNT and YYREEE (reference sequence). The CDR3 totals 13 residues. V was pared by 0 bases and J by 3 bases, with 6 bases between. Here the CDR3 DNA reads TGTGCCAGCAGCTTGGTTCCGGACTATGGCTACACCTTC. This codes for CASSLVPDYGYTF.

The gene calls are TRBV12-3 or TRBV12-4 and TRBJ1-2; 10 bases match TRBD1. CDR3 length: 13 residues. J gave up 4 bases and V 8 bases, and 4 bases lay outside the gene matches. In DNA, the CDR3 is TGTGCCAGCGGGACAGGGGCATTCTATGGCTACACCTTC. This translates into CASGTGAFYGYTF.

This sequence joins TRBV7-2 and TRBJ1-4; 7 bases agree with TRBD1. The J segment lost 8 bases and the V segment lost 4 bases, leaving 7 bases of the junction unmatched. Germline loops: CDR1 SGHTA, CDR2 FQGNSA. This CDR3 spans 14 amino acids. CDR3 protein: CASSSPRGPEKLFF. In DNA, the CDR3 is TGTGCCAGCAGCTCGCCAAGGGGGCCAGAAAAACTGTTTTTT. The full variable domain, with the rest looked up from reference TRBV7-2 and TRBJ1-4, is GAGVSQSPSNKVTEKGKDVELRCDPISGHTALYWYRQSLGQGLEFLIYFQGNSAPDKSGLPSDRFSAERTGGSVSTLTIQRTQQEDSAVYLCASSSPRGPEKLFFGSGTQLSVL.

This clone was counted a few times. This CDR3 reads CSVDSGQGYYGYTF. For the CDR3, the DNA is TGCAGCGTTGACTCGGGACAGGGGTATTATGGCTACACCTTC. This rearrangement joins TRBV29-1 to TRBJ1-2; TRBD1 aligns across 10 bases. V lost 3 bases and J lost 5; bases outside the gene matches: 6. The germline V gene encodes CDR1 SQVTM and CDR2 ANQGSEA. The CDR3 sequence is 14 residues long.

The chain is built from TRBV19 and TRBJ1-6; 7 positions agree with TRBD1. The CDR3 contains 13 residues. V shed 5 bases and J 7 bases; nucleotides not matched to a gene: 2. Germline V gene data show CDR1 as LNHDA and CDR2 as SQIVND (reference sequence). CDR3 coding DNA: TGTGCCAGTAGTGGGACAGAAAATTCACCCCTCCACTTT. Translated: CASSGTENSPLHF.

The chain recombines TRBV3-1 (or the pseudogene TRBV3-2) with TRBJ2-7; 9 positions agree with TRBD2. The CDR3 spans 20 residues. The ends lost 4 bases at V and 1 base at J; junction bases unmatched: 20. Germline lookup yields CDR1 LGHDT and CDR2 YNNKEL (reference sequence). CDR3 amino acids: CASSLALAGGRLAASYEQYF. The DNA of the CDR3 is TGTGCCAGCAGCCTAGCCCTGGCAGGGGGGAGACTAGCGGCGTCCTACGAGCAGTACTTC.

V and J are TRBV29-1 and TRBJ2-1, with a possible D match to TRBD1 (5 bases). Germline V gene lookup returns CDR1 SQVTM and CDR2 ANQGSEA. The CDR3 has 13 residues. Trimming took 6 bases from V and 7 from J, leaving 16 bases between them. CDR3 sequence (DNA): TGCAGCGTCCGGACGGACACTATTAATGAGCAGTTCTTC. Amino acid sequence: CSVRTDTINEQFF.

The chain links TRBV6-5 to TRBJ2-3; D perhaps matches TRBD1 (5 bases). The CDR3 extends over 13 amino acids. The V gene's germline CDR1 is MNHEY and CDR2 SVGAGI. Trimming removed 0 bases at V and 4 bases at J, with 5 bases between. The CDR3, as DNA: TGTGCCAGCAGTTACTCGGGGCCAGATACGCAGTATTTT. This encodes CASSYSGPDTQYF.

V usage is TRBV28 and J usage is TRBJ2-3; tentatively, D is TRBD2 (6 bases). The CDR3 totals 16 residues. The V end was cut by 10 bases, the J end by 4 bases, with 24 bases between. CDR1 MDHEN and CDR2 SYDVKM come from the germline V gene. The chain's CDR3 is CATVGLLTSNPDTQYF. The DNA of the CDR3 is TGTGCCACCGTCGGGCTCCTTACTAGCAACCCAGATACGCAGTATTTT.

CDR3 sequence reads: CASSKGDRVNNEQFF. The CDR3 nucleotides read TGTGCCAGTAGTAAGGGGGACAGGGTCAACAATGAGCAGTTCTTC. The chain is built from TRBV19 and TRBJ2-1, with 9 nucleotides matching TRBD1. The germline V gene encodes CDR1 LNHDA and CDR2 SQIVND (reference sequence). The CDR3 is 15 residues long. The V segment lost 4 bases and the J segment 5 bases; nucleotides outside the gene matches: 6.

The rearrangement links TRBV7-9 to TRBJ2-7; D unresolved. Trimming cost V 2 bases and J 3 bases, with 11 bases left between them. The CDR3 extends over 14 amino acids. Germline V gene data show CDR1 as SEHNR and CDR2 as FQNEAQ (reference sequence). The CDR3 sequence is CASSLSQVSYEQYF. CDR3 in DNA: TGTGCCAGCAGCTTATCACAAGTAAGCTACGAGCAGTACTTC.

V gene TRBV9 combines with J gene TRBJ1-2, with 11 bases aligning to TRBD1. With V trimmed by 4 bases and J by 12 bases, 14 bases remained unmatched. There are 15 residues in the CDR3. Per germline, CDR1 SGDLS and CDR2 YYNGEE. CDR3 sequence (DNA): TGTGCCAGCAGCCTTGACTCCGGGACAGGGGGTTGGAACACCTTC. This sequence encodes CASSLDSGTGGWNTF. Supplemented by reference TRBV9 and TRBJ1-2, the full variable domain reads DSGVTQTPKHLITATGQRVTLRCSPRSGDLSVYWYQQSLDQGLQFLIQYYNGEERAKGNILERFSAQQFPDLHSELNLSSLELGDSALYFCASSLDSGTGGWNTFGSGTRLTVV.

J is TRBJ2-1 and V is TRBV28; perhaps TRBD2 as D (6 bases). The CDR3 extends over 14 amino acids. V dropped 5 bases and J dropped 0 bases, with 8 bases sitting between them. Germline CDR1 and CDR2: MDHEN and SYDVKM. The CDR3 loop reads CASSSGPSYNEQFF. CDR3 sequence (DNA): TGTGCCAGCAGTAGCGGGCCCTCCTACAATGAGCAGTTCTTC.

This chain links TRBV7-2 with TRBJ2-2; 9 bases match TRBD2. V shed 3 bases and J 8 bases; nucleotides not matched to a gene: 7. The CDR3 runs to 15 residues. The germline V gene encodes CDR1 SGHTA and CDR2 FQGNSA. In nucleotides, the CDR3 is TGTGCCAGCAGCTTTCTTCCTAGCGGGAATGGGGAGCTGTTTTTT. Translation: CASSFLPSGNGELFF.

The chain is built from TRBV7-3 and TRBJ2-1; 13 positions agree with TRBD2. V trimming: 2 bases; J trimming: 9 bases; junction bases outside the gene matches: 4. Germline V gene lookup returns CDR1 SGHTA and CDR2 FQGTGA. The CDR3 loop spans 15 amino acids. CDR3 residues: CASSLGLAGVVEQFF. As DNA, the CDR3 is TGTGCCAGCAGCTTAGGACTAGCGGGAGTAGTTGAGCAGTTCTTC. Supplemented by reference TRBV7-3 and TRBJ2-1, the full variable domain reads GAGVSQTPSNKVTEKGKYVELRCDPISGHTALYWYRQSLGQGPEFLIYFQGTGAADDSGLPNDRFFAVRPEGSVSTLKIQRTERGDSAVYLCASSLGLAGVVEQFFGPGTRLTVL.

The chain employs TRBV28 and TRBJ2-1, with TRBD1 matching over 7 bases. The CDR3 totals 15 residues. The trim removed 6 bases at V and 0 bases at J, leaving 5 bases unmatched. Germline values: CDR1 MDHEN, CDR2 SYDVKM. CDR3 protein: CASRTGQNSYNEQFF. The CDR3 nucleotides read TGTGCCAGCAGGACGGGACAGAACTCCTACAATGAGCAGTTCTTC.

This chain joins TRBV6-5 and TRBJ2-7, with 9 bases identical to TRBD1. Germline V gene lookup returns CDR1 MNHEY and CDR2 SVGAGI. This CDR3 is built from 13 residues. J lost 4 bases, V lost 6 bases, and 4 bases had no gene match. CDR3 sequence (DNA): TGTGCCAGCAGACAGGGGGCTAGGTACGAGCAGTACTTC. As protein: CASRQGARYEQYF.

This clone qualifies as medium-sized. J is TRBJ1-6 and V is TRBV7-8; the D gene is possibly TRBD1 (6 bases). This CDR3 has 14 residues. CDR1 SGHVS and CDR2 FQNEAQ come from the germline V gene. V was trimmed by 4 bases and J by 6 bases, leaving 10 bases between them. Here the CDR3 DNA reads TGTGCCAGCAGCTCTGGACAGCTTAATTCACCCCTCCACTTT. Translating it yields CASSSGQLNSPLHF.

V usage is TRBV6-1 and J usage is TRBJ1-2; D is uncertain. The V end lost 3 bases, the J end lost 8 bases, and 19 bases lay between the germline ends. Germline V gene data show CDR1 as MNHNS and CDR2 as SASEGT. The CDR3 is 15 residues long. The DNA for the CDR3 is TGTGCCAGCAGTGACAGTTCCGGGAGATCTTGGGGCTACACCTTC. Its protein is CASSDSSGRSWGYTF.

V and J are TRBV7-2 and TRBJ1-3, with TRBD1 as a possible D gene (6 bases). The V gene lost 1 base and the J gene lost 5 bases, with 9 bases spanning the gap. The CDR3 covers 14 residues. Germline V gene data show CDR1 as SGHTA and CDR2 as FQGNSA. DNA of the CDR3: TGTGCCAGCAGCTTAGTCCAGGGGAGAAACACCATATATTTT. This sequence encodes CASSLVQGRNTIYF.

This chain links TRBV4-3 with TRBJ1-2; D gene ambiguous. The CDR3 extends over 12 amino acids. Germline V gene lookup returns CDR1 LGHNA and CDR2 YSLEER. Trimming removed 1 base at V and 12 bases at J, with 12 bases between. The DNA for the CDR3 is TGCGCCAGCAGCCAAGGTGGCCCAGCGCACACCTTC. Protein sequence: CASSQGGPAHTF.

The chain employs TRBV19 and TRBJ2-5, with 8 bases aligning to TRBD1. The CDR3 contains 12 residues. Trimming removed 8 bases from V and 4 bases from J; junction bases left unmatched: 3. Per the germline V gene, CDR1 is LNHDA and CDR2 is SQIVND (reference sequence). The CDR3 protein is CASSGTGETQYF. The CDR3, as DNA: TGTGCCAGTTCCGGGACAGGAGAGACCCAGTACTTC.

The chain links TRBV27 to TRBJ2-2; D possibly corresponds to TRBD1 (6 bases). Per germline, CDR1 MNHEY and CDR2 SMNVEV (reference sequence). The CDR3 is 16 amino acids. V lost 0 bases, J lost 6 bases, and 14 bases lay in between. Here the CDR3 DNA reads TGTGCCAGCAGTTTATCGGCAGGGGAGAGGGCCGGGGAGCTGTTTTTT. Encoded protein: CASSLSAGERAGELFF.

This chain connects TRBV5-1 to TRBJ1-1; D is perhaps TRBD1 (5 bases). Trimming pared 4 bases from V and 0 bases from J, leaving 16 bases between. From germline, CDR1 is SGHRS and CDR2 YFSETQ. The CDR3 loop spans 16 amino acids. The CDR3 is CASSPGGQGLNTEAFF. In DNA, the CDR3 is TGCGCCAGCAGCCCGGGGGGTCAGGGATTGAACACTGAAGCTTTCTTT.

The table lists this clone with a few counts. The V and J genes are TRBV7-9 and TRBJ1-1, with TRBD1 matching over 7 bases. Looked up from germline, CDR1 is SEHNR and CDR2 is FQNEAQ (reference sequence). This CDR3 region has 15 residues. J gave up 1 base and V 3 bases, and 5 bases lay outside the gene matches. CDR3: CASSFGTARNTEAFF. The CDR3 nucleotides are TGTGCCAGCAGCTTTGGGACAGCCAGGAACACTGAAGCTTTCTTT.

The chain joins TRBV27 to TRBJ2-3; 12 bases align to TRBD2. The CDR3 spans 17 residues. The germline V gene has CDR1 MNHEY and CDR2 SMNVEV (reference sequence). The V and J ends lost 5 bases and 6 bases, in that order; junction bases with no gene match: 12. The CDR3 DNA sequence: TGTGCCAGCAGTCCCCACTCTAGCGGGAGGGCCGGGGATACGCAGTATTTT. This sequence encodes CASSPHSSGRAGDTQYF.

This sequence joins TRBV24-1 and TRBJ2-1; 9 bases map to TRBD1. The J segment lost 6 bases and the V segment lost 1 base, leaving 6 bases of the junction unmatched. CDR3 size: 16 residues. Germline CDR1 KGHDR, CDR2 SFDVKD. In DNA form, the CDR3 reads TGTGCCACCAGTGATTTTCGGGACAGGGCTGGCAATGAGCAGTTCTTC. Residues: CATSDFRDRAGNEQFF.

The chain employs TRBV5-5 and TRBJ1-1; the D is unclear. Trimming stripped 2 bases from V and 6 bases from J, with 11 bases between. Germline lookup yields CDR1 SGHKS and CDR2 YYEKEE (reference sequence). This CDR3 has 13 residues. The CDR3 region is CASSLVLASEAFF. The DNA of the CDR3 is TGTGCCAGCAGCTTAGTCCTAGCGTCTGAAGCTTTCTTT.

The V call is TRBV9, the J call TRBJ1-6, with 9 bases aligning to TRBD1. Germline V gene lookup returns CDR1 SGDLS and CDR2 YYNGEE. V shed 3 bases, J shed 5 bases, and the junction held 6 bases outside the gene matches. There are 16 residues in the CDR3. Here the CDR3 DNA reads TGTGCCAGCAGCGCCGGACAGGGGCTCAATAATTCACCCCTCCACTTT. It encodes CASSAGQGLNNSPLHF.

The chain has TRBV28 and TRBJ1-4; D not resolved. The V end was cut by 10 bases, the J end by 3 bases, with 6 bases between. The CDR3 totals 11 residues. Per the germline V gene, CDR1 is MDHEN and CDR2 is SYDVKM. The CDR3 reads CATLSNEKLFF. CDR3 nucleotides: TGTGCCACCCTGTCTAATGAAAAACTGTTTTTT.

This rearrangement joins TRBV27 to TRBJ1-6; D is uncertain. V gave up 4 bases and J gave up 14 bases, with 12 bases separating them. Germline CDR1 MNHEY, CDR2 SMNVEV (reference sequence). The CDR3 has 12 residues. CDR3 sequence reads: CASSSTRWALHF. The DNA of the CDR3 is TGTGCCAGCAGTTCCACCAGGTGGGCCCTCCACTTT.